The 2 T cell receptor beta chains presented below share a single source sample, sequenced in a study of shared clonotypes between healthy human individuals. TCRdb's copy holds only in-frame clones and misses some; the assay was immunoSEQ multiplex PCR. This table holds 2 million or so clones, about 95% found once. CD45RO-negative cells were positively selected for CCR7, leaving out terminally differentiated effector memory CD45RA+ cells. The sequenced material came from naive CD8+ T cells sorted from blood. These receptors all stem from a man aged 18-30 years in good health.

The gene calls are TRBV5-6 and TRBJ1-5, with D unresolved. The ends were cut back, 3 bases at V and 7 bases at J, with 17 bases in the middle. This CDR3 has 15 residues. CDR1 is SGHDT, CDR2 YYEEEE, per germline. This CDR3 is CASSSPSRRLQPQHF. Written as DNA, the CDR3 is TGTGCCAGCAGCTCCCCAAGCCGGAGGCTCCAGCCCCAGCATTTT.

The chain links TRBV21-1 to TRBJ1-2. TRBV21-1 is a listed pseudogene. This CDR3 is built from 13 residues. The CDR3 sequence: CASSKGRDYGYTF. The CDR3 region has the DNA TGTGCCAGCAGCAAAGGACGAGACTATGGCTACACCTTC.